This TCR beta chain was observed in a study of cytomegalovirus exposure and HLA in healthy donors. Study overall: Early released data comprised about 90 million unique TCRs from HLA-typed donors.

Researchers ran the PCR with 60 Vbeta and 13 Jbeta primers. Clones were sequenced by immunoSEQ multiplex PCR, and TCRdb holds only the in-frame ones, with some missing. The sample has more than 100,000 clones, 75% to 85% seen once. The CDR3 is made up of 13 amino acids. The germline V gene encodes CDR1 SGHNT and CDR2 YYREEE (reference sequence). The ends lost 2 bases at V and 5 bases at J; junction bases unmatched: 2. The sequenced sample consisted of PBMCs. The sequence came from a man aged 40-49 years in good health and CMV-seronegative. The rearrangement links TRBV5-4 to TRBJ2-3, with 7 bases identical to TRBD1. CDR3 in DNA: TGTGCCAGCAGCTTTACAGGGGAAGATACGCAGTATTTT. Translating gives CASSFTGEDTQYF.